The T cell receptor (beta chain) under discussion was sequenced for a study of blood T cells in healthy people across ages. Whole-study context: Template switching captured about one barcoded beta molecule per two T cells.

Study-wide results and caveats: Possibly confounding the expanded clonotype changes was the fact that donor CMV status was unknown. Diversity estimates drawn from one million T cells were deemed underestimates. As naive T cell percentage varied, TCR beta diversity correlated strongly with it.

This clonotype has a handful of counts. What it binds is unknown. This CDR3 region has 14 residues. Per the germline V gene, CDR1 is SGHRS and CDR2 is YFSETQ. V lost 4 bases and J lost 8; bases outside the gene matches: 10. Then a second PCR, running roughly 7 to 12 cycles, was carried out with a sample-barcoded 5' primer and a J-beta primer mix. TCRdb ran MiXCR on the 5' RACE reads and lists one entry per CDR3 protein. The table includes approximately 1,100,000 distinct CDR3 sequences, 40% to 50% detected once. The rearrangement links TRBV5-1 to TRBJ2-3, with TRBD2 matching over 7 bases. The source of this sequence is a woman aged 55 to 70 in good health. Specimen: blood. CDR3 sequence reads: CASSPQTSMGTQYF. CDR3 in DNA: TGCGCCAGCAGCCCCCAGACTAGCATGGGTACGCAGTATTTT.